Listed here are 4 T cell receptor beta chains from one sample, sequenced in a study of blood T cells in healthy people across ages (dated by TCRdb to 2014 to 2015). The method was 5' RACE. TCRdb names Illumina HiSeq 2500 as the instrument used. A second PCR of roughly 7 to 12 cycles was performed with a sample-barcoded 5' primer and a J-beta primer mix. TCRdb reprocessed the public reads (quality trimming at Q25 with fastp, clone calling with MiXCR) and kept in-frame beta chains. Each entry merges the rows of one CDR3 protein and shows their most common DNA and genes. Present in this sample are roughly 500,000 distinct CDR3 sequences, approximately 25% of which were seen just once. The ten largest clones take up under 9% of the sample. Separately, the same data were catalogued under a study of T cells of mothers and their children.

Sequencing was done on a sample of blood. These receptors were taken from a boy aged 5-17 years in good health.

This clonotype was seen only a few times. V usage is TRBV27 and J usage is TRBJ2-5; no reliable D call. The CDR3 has 14 residues. Trimming shortened V by 1 base and J by 2 bases, and 8 bases separated the two germline ends. Germline V lookup: CDR1 MNHEY, CDR2 SMNVEV (reference sequence). CDR3 DNA sequence: TGTGCCAGCAGTTTATTTGGGGAACAAGAGACCCAGTACTTC. It translates to CASSLFGEQETQYF.

This clonotype has only a few counts. Its ends do not fully match the called genes, so a read error is possible. This rearrangement joins TRBV6-6 to TRBJ2-2, with TRBD2 as a possible D gene (7 bases). The CDR3 contains 16 residues. Germline V gene data show CDR1 as MNHNY and CDR2 as SVGAGI (reference sequence). The CDR3 reads CASRPWGGGNTGALFF. CDR3 in DNA: TGTGCCAGCAGACCCTGGGGGGGCGGGAACACCGGGGCGCTGTTTTTT.

This clonotype turned up a few times. This chain connects TRBV9 to TRBJ2-2; D uncertain. Per the germline V gene, CDR1 is SGDLS and CDR2 is YYNGEE. The V and J ends lost 0 bases and 2 bases respectively, with 8 bases between them. The CDR3 is 15 residues long. Here the CDR3 DNA reads TGTGCCAGCAGCGTAGGTTCCATAAACACCGGGGAGCTGTTTTTT. It codes for CASSVGSINTGELFF.

The V and J genes are TRBV4-3 and TRBJ2-7, with TRBD2 matching over 9 bases. J was trimmed by 4 bases and V by 0 bases; bases with no gene match: 4. Germline values: CDR1 LGHNA, CDR2 YSLEER. CDR3 size: 15 residues. For the CDR3, the DNA is TGCGCCAGCAGCCAAGATGGTAGCGGGAGTTACGAGCAGTACTTC. Its protein is CASSQDGSGSYEQYF.